The 30 T cell receptor beta chains in this list originate from one sample, sequenced in a study of blood T cell repertoires in COVID-19. TCRdb's table, derived via immunoSEQ multiplex PCR, lists solely in-frame clones and lacks some. Of roughly 330,000 clones listed, 85% to 90% are singletons. Specimen: PBMCs or T cells enriched from blood (not recorded which). The receptors come from a young woman who had recovered from COVID-19.

The V gene is TRBV9, the J gene TRBJ1-1; 7 nucleotides agree with TRBD1. Germline loops: CDR1 SGDLS, CDR2 YYNGEE. Germline trimming cut 5 bases from V and 5 bases from J; bases unmatched to any gene: 12. The length of the CDR3 is 15 residues. This chain's CDR3 is CASSYNDRVVTEAFF. DNA of the CDR3: TGTGCCAGCAGTTACAACGACAGGGTGGTAACTGAAGCTTTCTTT.

CDR3 protein: CASSLSSGYSYEQYF. CDR3 coding DNA: TGTGCCAGCAGCTTGTCAAGCGGGTACTCCTACGAGCAGTACTTC. The chain employs TRBV5-4 and TRBJ2-7; maybe TRBD2 (6 bases). Germline values: CDR1 SGHNT, CDR2 YYREEE (reference sequence). V lost 1 base to trimming and J lost 0 bases, with 11 bases between them. This CDR3 contains 15 residues.

V gene TRBV5-6 combines with J gene TRBJ2-1, with TRBD2 matching 8 bases. This CDR3 has 14 amino acids. The trim removed 9 bases at V and 0 bases at J, leaving 5 bases unmatched. Looked up from germline, CDR1 is SGHDT and CDR2 is YYEEEE. CDR3 bases: TGTGCCACTACTAGCGGTAGCTCCTACAATGAGCAGTTCTTC. Amino acid sequence: CATTSGSSYNEQFF.

The chain recombines TRBV28 with TRBJ2-1; D is unclear. CDR1 MDHEN and CDR2 SYDVKM come from the germline V gene. The CDR3 totals 11 residues. V was shortened by 7 bases and J by 4 bases, with 5 bases between the two germline ends. The CDR3 DNA follows: TGTGCCAGCAATGAGTACAATGAGCAGTTCTTC. It specifies CASNEYNEQFF.

The chain combines TRBV15 with TRBJ2-7, with 8 bases fitting TRBD2. The trim removed 6 bases at V and 3 bases at J, leaving 4 bases unmatched. The CDR3 sequence is 13 residues long. The germline V gene has CDR1 LNHNV and CDR2 YYDKDF (reference sequence). The CDR3 nucleotides are TGTGCCACCAGGCGCGGGACTAGCTACGAGCAGTACTTC. It translates to CATRRGTSYEQYF.

This chain links TRBV29-1 with TRBJ2-1; D gene ambiguous. The CDR3 spans 13 residues. V lost 3 bases, J lost 0 bases, and 6 bases lay in between. The germline gives CDR1 SQVTM, CDR2 ANQGSEA. The CDR3, as DNA: TGCAGCGTTGATAGTCCCTCCTACAATGAGCAGTTCTTC. Translating it yields CSVDSPSYNEQFF.

This sequence joins TRBV30 and TRBJ1-1, with unresolved D. Germline CDR1 GTSNPN, CDR2 SVGIG (reference sequence). CDR3 size: 13 residues. The V end was cut by 1 base, the J end by 1 base, with 7 bases between. The CDR3 loop is CAWSGTANTEAFF. The CDR3 region has the DNA TGTGCCTGGAGTGGTACAGCGAACACTGAAGCTTTCTTT.

This rearrangement joins TRBV28 to TRBJ2-7, with 9 positions matching TRBD1. The length of the CDR3 is 15 residues. V lost 2 bases to trimming and J lost 3 bases; unmatched junction nucleotides: 5. Germline V gives CDR1 MDHEN, CDR2 SYDVKM. The DNA of the CDR3 is TGTGCCAGCAGTTTAGATGCGGACAGGGGCTACGAGCAGTACTTC. The encoded protein is CASSLDADRGYEQYF.

In its sample, this clone was seen once. This chain uses TRBV5-6 with TRBJ1-2; possible D gene TRBD1, 6 bases. V gave up 5 bases and J gave up 7 bases, with 18 bases separating them. The CDR3 length is 14 residues. Germline V gene lookup returns CDR1 SGHDT and CDR2 YYEEEE. CDR3 nucleotides: TGTGCCAGCAGTCCCCGCCCGGGGGGCTCTGGCTACACCTTC. Translated: CASSPRPGGSGYTF.

J is TRBJ1-5 and V is TRBV5-1; D not resolved. With 4 bases removed from V and 0 bases from J, the gap between germline ends came to 8 bases. The CDR3 spans 14 residues. Germline V gene data show CDR1 as SGHRS and CDR2 as YFSETQ. The CDR3 reads CASSLGVSNQPQHF. Here the CDR3 DNA reads TGCGCCAGCAGCCTAGGAGTTAGCAATCAGCCCCAGCATTTT.

This chain links TRBV29-1 with TRBJ2-3; TRBD1 might be the D (5 bases). The CDR3 sequence is 13 residues long. The V gene's germline CDR1 is SQVTM and CDR2 ANQGSEA. V dropped 4 bases and J dropped 5 bases, with 13 bases sitting between them. The CDR3 spells CSVAYRMGDTQYF. The CDR3 DNA follows: TGCAGCGTTGCCTACAGGATGGGAGATACGCAGTATTTT.

The V and J genes are TRBV5-4 and TRBJ2-6; tentative D call: TRBD1 (6 bases). With 0 bases removed from V and 0 bases from J, the gap between germline ends came to 10 bases. Per the germline V gene, CDR1 is SGHNT and CDR2 is YYREEE (reference sequence). The CDR3 runs to 17 residues. Here the CDR3 reads CASSLGTASSGANVLTF. Here the CDR3 DNA reads TGTGCCAGCAGCTTGGGGACAGCCAGCTCTGGGGCCAACGTCCTGACTTTC.

V is TRBV29-1 and J is TRBJ2-1; D remains ambiguous. The CDR3 has 13 residues. The germline V and J ends were trimmed by 6 bases and 2 bases, with 11 bases remaining between them. The germline CDR1 and CDR2 sequences are SQVTM and ANQGSEA. CDR3 nucleotide sequence: TGCAGCGTGAGGCTCTCCACCTACAATGAGCAGTTCTTC. Translation gives CSVRLSTYNEQFF.

The gene calls are TRBV3-1 (or the pseudogene TRBV3-2) and TRBJ2-2; 11 nucleotides match TRBD2. In germline, CDR1 is LGHDT, CDR2 YNNKEL (reference sequence). V shed 3 bases and J 4 bases; nucleotides not matched to a gene: 1. The CDR3 totals 15 residues. CDR3 residues: CASSHGLAGTGELFF. DNA of the CDR3: TGTGCCAGCAGCCATGGACTAGCGGGCACCGGGGAGCTGTTTTTT.

The chain carries TRBV30 and TRBJ1-4, with D tentatively TRBD1 (6 bases). The V and J ends lost 5 bases and 4 bases respectively, with 14 bases between them. Per germline, CDR1 GTSNPN and CDR2 SVGIG (reference sequence). This CDR3 comprises 14 residues. This chain's CDR3 is CAWGQGPLNEKLFF. The CDR3 bases are TGTGCCTGGGGGCAGGGGCCTCTTAATGAAAAACTGTTTTTT.

The chain is built from TRBV6-5 and TRBJ1-5, with unresolved D. Looked up from germline, CDR1 is MNHEY and CDR2 is SVGAGI. Trimming took 6 bases from V and 3 from J, leaving 6 bases between them. This CDR3 region has 12 residues. CDR3 region: CASSSLNQPQHF. Written as DNA, the CDR3 is TGTGCCAGCAGCTCCCTCAATCAGCCCCAGCATTTT.

This sequence joins TRBV7-9 and TRBJ1-2, with TRBD1 as a possible D gene (6 bases). The germline gives CDR1 SEHNR, CDR2 FQNEAQ (reference sequence). Trimming left V 5 bases short and J 3 bases short, with 13 bases between. CDR3 length equals 14 residues. The CDR3 region is CASSGSGVHYGYTF. CDR3 DNA sequence: TGTGCCAGCAGCGGTTCAGGGGTGCACTATGGCTACACCTTC.

The chain couples TRBV28 to TRBJ2-6; D might be TRBD2 (5 bases). Germline V gene data show CDR1 as MDHEN and CDR2 as SYDVKM. The CDR3 covers 14 residues. Trimming left V 6 bases short and J 0 bases short, with 6 bases between. The CDR3, as DNA: TGTGCCAGCAGAACTAGCTCTGGGGCCAACGTCCTGACTTTC. Its translation: CASRTSSGANVLTF.

This clone showed up just a few times. The genes are TRBV4-2 and TRBJ1-2; 10 bases fit TRBD1. CDR1 and CDR2 (germline): LGHNA, YNFKEQ. V shed 6 bases, J shed 4 bases, and the junction held 5 bases outside the gene matches. The CDR3 has 14 residues. The CDR3 is CASSPGTGAYGYTF. In DNA, the CDR3 is TGTGCCAGCAGTCCCGGGACAGGGGCCTATGGCTACACCTTC.

V and J are TRBV7-9 and TRBJ2-7, with 9 positions matching TRBD1. V was pared by 2 bases and J by 2 bases, with 7 bases of the junction left unmatched. The CDR3 length is 16 residues. In germline, CDR1 is SEHNR, CDR2 FQNEAQ (reference sequence). In DNA, the CDR3 is TGTGCCAGCAGCTTACGGTCGGGACAGGGACCCTACGAGCAGTACTTC. As protein: CASSLRSGQGPYEQYF.

The V and J genes are TRBV7-9 and TRBJ1-1; 12 nucleotides line up with TRBD1. This CDR3 has 16 amino acids. The ends lost 2 bases at V and 7 bases at J; junction bases unmatched: 8. The germline gives CDR1 SEHNR, CDR2 FQNEAQ (reference sequence). The CDR3 region is CASSLPLGTGGLEAFF. CDR3 nucleotide sequence: TGTGCCAGCAGCTTACCCCTAGGGACAGGGGGCCTTGAAGCTTTCTTT.

This rearrangement joins TRBV11-2 to TRBJ2-7; a weak D match, TRBD1 (5 bases). Germline lookup yields CDR1 SGHAT and CDR2 FQNNGV. V was clipped by 1 base and J by 5 bases, with 15 bases between them. CDR3 length: 15 amino acids. The CDR3 coding sequence is TGTGCCAGCAGCTTAGCCCAAACAGGAACCAACGAGCAGTACTTC. Protein sequence: CASSLAQTGTNEQYF.

The rearrangement joins TRBV19 to TRBJ2-1; 11 nucleotides line up with TRBD2. Germline V gives CDR1 LNHDA, CDR2 SQIVND (reference sequence). There are 15 residues in the CDR3. With 3 bases clipped from V and 5 bases from J, the junction kept 3 bases outside the gene matches. The CDR3 DNA follows: TGTGCCAGTAGTATTTCTAGCGGGAGGCACAATGAGCAGTTCTTC. Residues: CASSISSGRHNEQFF.

This chain connects TRBV5-8 to TRBJ2-2, with TRBD2 identical over 9 bases. Unmatched junction bases numbered 5, after V lost 2 bases and J lost 3 bases. The CDR3 consists of 16 residues. Germline V lookup: CDR1 SGHTS, CDR2 YDEGEE. For the CDR3, the DNA is TGTGCCAGCAGCTTCCGTCTAGCGGGGTACACCGGGGAGCTGTTTTTT. Residues: CASSFRLAGYTGELFF.

J is TRBJ1-6 and V is TRBV30, with 9 bases identical to TRBD1. The trim removed 2 bases at V and 9 bases at J, leaving 8 bases unmatched. Per the germline V gene, CDR1 is GTSNPN and CDR2 is SVGIG (reference sequence). This CDR3 region has 15 residues. CDR3 nucleotide sequence: TGTGCCTGGAGTATCCGGGACAGGGTAACTTCACCCCTCCACTTT. It codes for CAWSIRDRVTSPLHF.

Only a few counts were recorded for this clone. The chain carries TRBV19 and TRBJ1-2; D might be TRBD1 (5 bases). V shed 4 bases and J shed 5 bases, with 8 bases lying between them. Germline CDR1 LNHDA, CDR2 SQIVND (reference sequence). This CDR3 comprises 12 residues. The CDR3 loop is CASSKGDYGYTF. The CDR3 bases are TGTGCCAGTAGTAAAGGGGATTATGGCTACACCTTC. Full variable domain (outside the CDR3, taken from reference TRBV19 and TRBJ1-2): DGGITQSPKYLFRKEGQNVTLSCEQNLNHDAMYWYRQDPGQGLRLIYYSQIVNDFQKGDIAEGYSVSREKKESFPLTVTSAQKNPTAFYLCASSKGDYGYTFGSGTRLTVV.

This clone occurred many times. The rearrangement links TRBV13 to TRBJ2-7; D unclear. Per germline, CDR1 PRHDT and CDR2 FYEKMQ (reference sequence). The V gene lost 0 bases and the J gene lost 0 bases, with 9 bases spanning the gap. The CDR3 sequence is 15 residues long. The chain's CDR3 is CASSLGLDFSYEQYF. In DNA, the CDR3 is TGTGCCAGCAGCTTAGGCCTAGACTTCTCCTACGAGCAGTACTTC.

The V gene is TRBV7-8, the J gene TRBJ2-1; 16 bases agree with TRBD2. V shed 5 bases, J shed 9 bases, and the junction held 4 bases outside the gene matches. The CDR3 sequence is 15 residues long. CDR1 is SGHVS, CDR2 FQNEAQ, per germline. Here the CDR3 DNA reads TGTGCCAGCAGCCAGGGACTAGCGGGAGGGGGTGAGCAGTTCTTC. Amino acid sequence: CASSQGLAGGGEQFF.

The V gene is TRBV2, the J gene TRBJ1-5; D unclear. The V gene lost 3 bases and the J gene lost 0 bases, with 9 bases spanning the gap. The CDR3 has 15 residues. CDR1 and CDR2 from the germline V gene are SNHLY and FYNNEI. In nucleotides, the CDR3 is TGTGCCAGCAGTGAGTACCAGATTAGCAATCAGCCCCAGCATTTT. This encodes CASSEYQISNQPQHF.

The chain joins TRBV6-5 to TRBJ1-2, with 11 positions matching TRBD1. Looked up from germline, CDR1 is MNHEY and CDR2 is SVGAGI. Losses at the gene ends were 5 bases for V and 6 bases for J; bases not matched to a gene: 5. The CDR3 contains 14 residues. The CDR3: CASSLGQGADGYTF. DNA of the CDR3: TGTGCCAGCAGTCTTGGACAGGGGGCGGATGGCTACACCTTC.